The 27 T cell receptor beta chains presented below share a single source sample, sequenced in a study of blood T cell repertoires in COVID-19. TCRdb's table, derived via immunoSEQ multiplex PCR, lists solely in-frame clones and lacks some. The sample has around 140,000 clones; roughly 82% are singletons. The source material was peripheral blood. All receptors derive from a human donor with acute or convalescent COVID-19. The donor label of this sample is uncertain.

The chain joins TRBV4-3 to TRBJ1-2; perhaps TRBD1 as D (6 bases). V was clipped by 0 bases and J by 8 bases, with 19 bases between them. Germline V gene sequence: CDR1 LGHNA, CDR2 YSLEER. The CDR3 consists of 16 residues. CDR3 in amino acids: CASSQDPLGGAGGYTF. The DNA of the CDR3 is TGCGCCAGCAGCCAAGACCCCCTGGGGGGGGCAGGGGGCTACACCTTC.

CDR3 coding DNA: TGCAGCGTCAGAGGTGGGTCTGAAGCTTTCTTT. Its protein is CSVRGGSEAFF. This chain connects TRBV29-1 to TRBJ1-1, with unresolved D. Germline V gene lookup returns CDR1 SQVTM and CDR2 ANQGSEA. The CDR3 is made up of 11 amino acids. Trimming left V 6 bases short and J 6 bases short, with 11 bases between.

V usage is TRBV6-5 and J usage is TRBJ2-7, with 11 bases fitting TRBD2. The germline CDR1 and CDR2 sequences are MNHEY and SVGAGI. V was clipped by 6 bases and J by 2 bases; unmatched bases: 6. The CDR3 contains 15 residues. This chain's CDR3 is CASRLTSGVPYEQYF. CDR3 nucleotide sequence: TGTGCCAGCAGGTTGACTAGCGGGGTTCCCTACGAGCAGTACTTC.

The V and J genes are TRBV7-8 and TRBJ2-7, with D perhaps matching TRBD1 (6 bases). The CDR3 consists of 14 residues. V was trimmed by 6 bases and J by 7 bases, leaving 19 bases between them. The germline V gene encodes CDR1 SGHVS and CDR2 FQNEAQ. DNA of the CDR3: TGTGCCAGCAGTACGAGGACAGTACTGGGTGAGCAGTACTTC. It encodes CASSTRTVLGEQYF.

The J gene is TRBJ2-7, the V gene TRBV2; D is perhaps TRBD2 (5 bases). The germline CDR1 and CDR2 sequences are SNHLY and FYNNEI. Trimming took off 8 bases at V and 3 bases at J, with 17 bases between the two ends. The CDR3 is 14 amino acids. CDR3 residues: CASRPTARGYEQYF. The CDR3 bases are TGTGCCAGCCGACCGACCGCCCGGGGCTACGAGCAGTACTTC.

The rearrangement uses TRBV5-6 and TRBJ2-7; TRBD2 is a possible D gene (6 bases). Germline CDR1 and CDR2: SGHDT and YYEEEE. The CDR3 length is 15 residues. The germline V and J ends were trimmed by 1 base and 2 bases, with 13 bases remaining between them. CDR3 sequence (DNA): TGTGCCAGCAGCTTGTCTATTACGGGGGCCTACGAGCAGTACTTC. It is translated as CASSLSITGAYEQYF.

The genes are TRBV18 and TRBJ2-1; 8 positions match TRBD2. The V segment lost 3 bases and the J segment 1 base; nucleotides outside the gene matches: 2. The CDR3 has 15 residues. Germline-derived CDR1 and CDR2 are KGHSH and LQKENI. This chain's CDR3 is CASSPTSGSYNEQFF. CDR3 bases: TGTGCCAGCTCACCTACTAGCGGTTCCTACAATGAGCAGTTCTTC.

V usage is TRBV3-1 (or the pseudogene TRBV3-2) and J usage is TRBJ2-1; 10 bases are shared with TRBD2. V lost 0 bases, J lost 10 bases, and 9 bases stayed unmatched. The CDR3 covers 16 residues. The germline V gene has CDR1 LGHDT and CDR2 YNNKEL (reference sequence). The CDR3 sequence is CASSQEPAGGRREQFF. The CDR3 nucleotides are TGTGCCAGCAGCCAAGAGCCAGCGGGGGGGCGGAGGGAGCAGTTCTTC.

The gene calls are TRBV4-1 and TRBJ2-6; D may be TRBD1 (5 bases). This CDR3 is built from 19 residues. Germline-derived CDR1 and CDR2 are MGHRA and YSYEKL. Trimming left V 5 bases short and J 0 bases short, with 20 bases between. The CDR3 reads CASSRRPDSPDSGANVLTF. CDR3 nucleotide sequence: TGCGCCAGCAGCAGGCGGCCCGACAGTCCCGACTCTGGGGCCAACGTCCTGACTTTC.

This chain uses TRBV9 with TRBJ1-6; D remains ambiguous. This CDR3 contains 13 residues. The V gene lost 0 bases and the J gene lost 10 bases, with 8 bases spanning the gap. Germline loops: CDR1 SGDLS, CDR2 YYNGEE. The CDR3 loop reads CASSVGQESPLHF. CDR3 sequence (DNA): TGTGCCAGCAGCGTAGGTCAGGAATCACCCCTCCACTTT.

V and J are TRBV5-5 and TRBJ2-1, with 9 bases lining up with TRBD2. The CDR3 sequence is 16 residues long. Trimming took 4 bases from V and 8 from J; bases not matched to a gene: 13. Looked up from germline, CDR1 is SGHKS and CDR2 is YYEKEE (reference sequence). The CDR3 spells CASSPQRGAGFHEQFF. The CDR3 DNA follows: TGTGCCAGCAGCCCTCAGCGGGGGGCCGGTTTCCATGAGCAGTTCTTC. Full variable domain (remainder filled in from reference TRBV5-5 and TRBJ2-1): DAGVTQSPTHLIKTRGQQVTLRCSPISGHKSVSWYQQVLGQGPQFIFQYYEKEERGRGNFPDRFSARQFPNYSSELNVNALLLGDSALYLCASSPQRGAGFHEQFFGPGTRLTVL.

In its sample, this clone was seen a few times. V usage is TRBV7-2 and J usage is TRBJ2-5, with D tentatively TRBD2 (6 bases). The CDR3 has 16 residues. Germline CDR1 reads SGHTA; CDR2 reads FQGNSA. V lost 1 base and J 2 bases, leaving 14 bases between the germline ends. The DNA of the CDR3 is TGTGCCAGCAGCTTAGATTCCAGTGGACTACAAGAGACCCAGTACTTC. It codes for CASSLDSSGLQETQYF.

This clone was observed a few times. This chain connects TRBV19 to TRBJ1-1, with D tentatively TRBD1 (5 bases). Germline values: CDR1 LNHDA, CDR2 SQIVND (reference sequence). V was trimmed by 3 bases and J by 3 bases, leaving 14 bases between them. CDR3 size: 15 residues. The CDR3 is CASSIKDGGDTEAFF. For the CDR3, the DNA is TGTGCCAGTAGTATCAAGGACGGGGGGGACACTGAAGCTTTCTTT.

The gene calls are TRBV3-1 (or the pseudogene TRBV3-2) and TRBJ1-3, with D maybe TRBD1 (5 bases). The CDR3 length is 15 residues. Germline lookup yields CDR1 LGHDT and CDR2 YNNKEL (reference sequence). V lost 7 bases, J lost 7 bases, and 20 bases lay in between. The CDR3 DNA sequence: TGTGCCAGCACCCCGGGGGTCGGCTCGTTCAACACCATATATTTT. Translated, it gives CASTPGVGSFNTIYF.

The genes are TRBV5-1 and TRBJ1-4, with unresolved D. Germline lookup yields CDR1 SGHRS and CDR2 YFSETQ. V lost 1 base, J lost 8 bases, and 12 bases lay in between. This CDR3 contains 14 residues. The chain's CDR3 is CASSLNVEGEKLFF. The CDR3 DNA follows: TGCGCCAGCAGCTTGAATGTGGAGGGAGAAAAACTGTTTTTT.

The rearrangement uses TRBV3-1 (or the pseudogene TRBV3-2) and TRBJ2-7; D might be TRBD2 (7 bases). V was shortened by 4 bases and J by 3 bases, with 16 bases between the two germline ends. Germline V CDR1 and CDR2: LGHDT, YNNKEL (reference sequence). The CDR3 contains 15 residues. CDR3: CASSPTGGRIYEQYF. Here the CDR3 DNA reads TGTGCCAGCAGCCCGACGGGGGGCCGAATCTACGAGCAGTACTTC.

The chain carries TRBV30 and TRBJ1-1, with D perhaps TRBD1 (5 bases). V was clipped by 3 bases and J by 1 base, with 9 bases between them. Germline CDR1 GTSNPN, CDR2 SVGIG (reference sequence). The length of the CDR3 is 13 residues. The CDR3 protein is CAWSGDRNTEAFF. Written as DNA, the CDR3 is TGTGCCTGGAGCGGAGACAGGAACACTGAAGCTTTCTTT.

V usage is TRBV5-8 and J usage is TRBJ2-2; 12 bases align to TRBD1. This CDR3 has 16 residues. Trimming cost V 4 bases and J 3 bases; bases outside gene matches: 4. Germline V gene sequence: CDR1 SGHTS, CDR2 YDEGEE. CDR3 nucleotides: TGTGCCAGCAGCCTTGGGACAGGGGGCTACACCGGGGAGCTGTTTTTT. Protein product: CASSLGTGGYTGELFF.

This clone was seen a single time. The rearrangement links TRBV30 to TRBJ2-1; D is undetermined. The CDR3 is 14 amino acids. V was cut by 4 bases and J by 1 base, with 11 bases left in between. Per the germline V gene, CDR1 is GTSNPN and CDR2 is SVGIG (reference sequence). CDR3 amino acids: CAWKARNSYNEQFF. Here the CDR3 DNA reads TGTGCCTGGAAGGCCAGGAATTCCTACAATGAGCAGTTCTTC. The variable domain in full, with the rest retrieved from reference TRBV30 and TRBJ2-1, is SQTIHQWPATLVQPVGSPLSLECTVEGTSNPNLYWYRQAAGRGLQLLFYSVGIGQISSEVPQNLSASRPQDRQFILSSKKLLLSDSGFYLCAWKARNSYNEQFFGPGTRLTVL.

CDR3 in amino acids: CASSQDIRLVTLSEQFF. CDR3 coding DNA: TGCGCCAGCAGCCAAGACATCCGACTAGTAACCCTTAGTGAGCAGTTCTTC. The genes are TRBV4-1 and TRBJ2-1; possibly TRBD2 for D (6 bases). Germline CDR1 is MGHRA and CDR2 is YSYEKL. The V and J ends lost 0 bases and 9 bases respectively, with 21 bases between them. This CDR3 is built from 17 residues.

V usage is TRBV5-6 and J usage is TRBJ2-5; 11 bases agree with TRBD1. Germline loops: CDR1 SGHDT, CDR2 YYEEEE. CDR3 length equals 16 residues. Trimming cost V 4 bases and J 4 bases; bases outside gene matches: 9. In DNA, the CDR3 is TGTGCCAGCAGCGCATACGGGACAGGGGGTTTAGAGACCCAGTACTTC. Translated, it gives CASSAYGTGGLETQYF.

The chain uses TRBV5-4 and TRBJ1-4, with 9 bases that match TRBD1. The CDR3 runs 16 residues. The V segment lost 4 bases and the J segment 7 bases; nucleotides outside the gene matches: 11. Germline values: CDR1 SGHNT, CDR2 YYREEE (reference sequence). CDR3 sequence reads: CASSGPGGQGFEKLFF. The CDR3 nucleotides are TGTGCCAGCAGCGGACCCGGGGGACAGGGTTTTGAAAAACTGTTTTTT.

The V and J genes are TRBV2 and TRBJ2-3; 10 bases line up with TRBD2. With V trimmed by 4 bases and J by 4 bases, 5 bases remained unmatched. Germline V gene sequence: CDR1 SNHLY, CDR2 FYNNEI. The CDR3 sequence is 15 residues long. CDR3 nucleotide sequence: TGTGCCAGCAGTGTTCAGCGGGGGGGCGCAGATACGCAGTATTTT. It is translated as CASSVQRGGADTQYF.

The CDR3 nucleotides read TGTGCCAGCTCACCCCTCGGCCCCCCACAGGAGACCCAGTACTTC. Protein sequence: CASSPLGPPQETQYF. The chain is built from TRBV18 and TRBJ2-5, with D unclear. Trimming took 3 bases from V and 5 from J, leaving 16 bases between them. Germline V gene lookup returns CDR1 KGHSH and CDR2 LQKENI. This CDR3 contains 15 residues.

V is TRBV2 and J is TRBJ1-1, with D maybe TRBD1 (6 bases). Germline V gene data show CDR1 as SNHLY and CDR2 as FYNNEI. The CDR3 runs 12 residues. Deletions cut 11 bases from V and 10 bases from J, with 20 bases between. CDR3: CASLQGNVRAFF. CDR3 nucleotide sequence: TGTGCCTCCTTACAGGGAAACGTACGAGCTTTCTTT. Variable domain in full (rest from reference TRBV2 and TRBJ1-1): EPEVTQTPSHQVTQMGQEVILRCVPISNHLYFYWYRQILGQKVEFLVSFYNNEISEKSEIFDDQFSVERPDGSNFTLKIRSTKLEDSAMYFCASLQGNVRAFFGQGTRLTVV.

The chain combines TRBV5-1 with TRBJ1-2; D ambiguous. This CDR3 spans 11 amino acids. The germline V and J ends were trimmed by 5 bases and 6 bases, with 8 bases remaining between them. The germline V gene has CDR1 SGHRS and CDR2 YFSETQ. CDR3 DNA sequence: TGCGCCAGCAGGGAGGGAGATGGCTACACCTTC. Translated: CASREGDGYTF.

The rearrangement uses TRBV6-5 and TRBJ1-2, with D uncertain. V gave up 4 bases and J gave up 6 bases, with 15 bases separating them. The CDR3 contains 14 residues. The germline V gene encodes CDR1 MNHEY and CDR2 SVGAGI. CDR3 sequence reads: CASSSQTPGHGYTF. The DNA of the CDR3 is TGTGCCAGCAGTTCTCAAACCCCAGGCCATGGCTACACCTTC.